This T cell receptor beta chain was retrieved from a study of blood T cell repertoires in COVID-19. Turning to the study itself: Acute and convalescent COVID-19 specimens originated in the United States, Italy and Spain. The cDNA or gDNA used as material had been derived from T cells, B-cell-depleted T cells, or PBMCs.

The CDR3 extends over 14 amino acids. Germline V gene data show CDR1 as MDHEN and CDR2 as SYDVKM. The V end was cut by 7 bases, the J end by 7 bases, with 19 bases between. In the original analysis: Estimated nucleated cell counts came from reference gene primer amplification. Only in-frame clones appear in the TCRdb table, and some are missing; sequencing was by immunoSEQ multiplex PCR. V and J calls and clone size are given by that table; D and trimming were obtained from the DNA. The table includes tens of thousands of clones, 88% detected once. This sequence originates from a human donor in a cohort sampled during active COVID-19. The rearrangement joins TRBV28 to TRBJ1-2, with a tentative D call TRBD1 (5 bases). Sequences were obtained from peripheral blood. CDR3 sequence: CASIPPMGTTGYTF. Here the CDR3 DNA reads TGTGCCAGCATCCCCCCTATGGGGACTACTGGCTACACCTTC.